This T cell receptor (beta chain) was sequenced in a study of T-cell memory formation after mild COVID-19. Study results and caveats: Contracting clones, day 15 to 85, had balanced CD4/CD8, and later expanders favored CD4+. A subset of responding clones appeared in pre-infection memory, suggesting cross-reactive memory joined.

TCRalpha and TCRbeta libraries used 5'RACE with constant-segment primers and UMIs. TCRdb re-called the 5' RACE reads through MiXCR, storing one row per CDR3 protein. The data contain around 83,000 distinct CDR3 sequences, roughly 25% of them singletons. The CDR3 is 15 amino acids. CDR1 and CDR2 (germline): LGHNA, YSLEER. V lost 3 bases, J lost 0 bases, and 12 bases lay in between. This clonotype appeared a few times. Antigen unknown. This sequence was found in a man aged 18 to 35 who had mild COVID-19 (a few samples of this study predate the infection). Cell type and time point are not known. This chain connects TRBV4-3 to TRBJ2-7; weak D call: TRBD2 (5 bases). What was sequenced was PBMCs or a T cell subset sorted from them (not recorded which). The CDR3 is CASSQEAESSYEQYF. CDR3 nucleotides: TGCGCCAGCAGCCAGGAGGCCGAGAGCTCCTACGAGCAGTACTTC.